A single sample gave rise to the 25 T cell receptor beta chains below, sequenced in a study of radiation and T cells in renal cell carcinoma. Described time point: blood 4 weeks post-SBRT, at nephrectomy. Indicated treatment: 15 Gy SBRT to primary tumor, nephrectomy 4 weeks later. Some clones are missing from TCRdb's copy, which holds only in-frame ones; the method was immunoSEQ multiplex PCR. The sample comprises some 100,000 clones, around 80% of which are singletons, and roughly 7.9% rests with the top ten. The source material was blood, sampled from a patient whose treatment included radiotherapy and nephrectomy. The source of these receptors is a man aged 55-75 years with renal cell carcinoma.

The chain recombines TRBV18 with TRBJ2-7, with 12 bases aligning to TRBD1. Germline V gene lookup returns CDR1 KGHSH and CDR2 LQKENI. CDR3 length equals 15 residues. J was trimmed by 3 bases and V by 2 bases; bases with no gene match: 2. CDR3 loop: CASSPGTGGFYEQYF. The CDR3 DNA reads as TGTGCCAGCTCACCAGGGACAGGGGGCTTCTACGAGCAGTACTTC.

The rearrangement joins TRBV10-1 to TRBJ2-1; D is undetermined. The V end was cut by 2 bases, the J end by 3 bases, with 5 bases between. This CDR3 is built from 13 residues. CDR1 is WNHNN, CDR2 SYGVQD, per germline (reference sequence). The CDR3 spells CASSEGSYNEQFF. CDR3 coding DNA: TGCGCCAGCAGTGAGGGCAGCTACAATGAGCAGTTCTTC.

This chain connects TRBV6-1 to TRBJ2-1; the match to TRBD1 covers 7 bases. Germline CDR1 and CDR2: MNHNS and SASEGT. V was clipped by 1 base and J by 9 bases; unmatched bases: 12. The CDR3 runs to 16 residues. The CDR3 DNA follows: TGTGCCAGCAGTGAAGGTTGGGACAGCCTGTTCAGTGAGCAGTTCTTC. Translation: CASSEGWDSLFSEQFF.

J is TRBJ1-5 and V is TRBV6-5; D not certain. The V end lost 0 bases, the J end lost 1 base, and 7 bases lay between the germline ends. CDR3 size: 15 residues. CDR1 and CDR2 from the germline V gene are MNHEY and SVGAGI. CDR3 protein: CASSYSTVSNQPQHF. CDR3 coding DNA: TGTGCCAGCAGTTACTCTACAGTCAGCAATCAGCCCCAGCATTTT.

This rearrangement joins TRBV11-2 to TRBJ2-1, with D unclear. CDR3 length equals 16 residues. Germline CDR1 reads SGHAT; CDR2 reads FQNNGV. With 1 base removed from V and 0 bases from J, the gap between germline ends came to 10 bases. The CDR3 spells CASSLVGLSSYNEQFF. The CDR3 DNA sequence: TGTGCCAGCAGCTTAGTAGGATTGAGCTCCTACAATGAGCAGTTCTTC.

CDR3 in DNA: TGTGCCAGCAGCCAAGGACAGGCCGAAGAAAAACTGTTTTTT. Translated, it gives CASSQGQAEEKLFF. J is TRBJ1-4 and V is TRBV4-2; a weak D match, TRBD1 (6 bases). Between the trimmed V and J ends, which lost 1 base and 8 bases, there was a span of 11 bases. The germline gives CDR1 LGHNA, CDR2 YNFKEQ. The CDR3 covers 14 residues.

The chain is built from TRBV19 and TRBJ2-1, with D perhaps TRBD2 (6 bases). V lost 4 bases and J lost 6, with 19 bases in between. CDR1 LNHDA and CDR2 SQIVND come from the germline V gene (reference sequence). CDR3 length: 16 residues. The DNA for the CDR3 is TGTGCCAGTAGTAATATGGCGGGGATCACCTCCAATGAGCAGTTCTTC. Encoded protein: CASSNMAGITSNEQFF.

The V call is TRBV11-2, the J call TRBJ1-5; 9 nucleotides line up with TRBD1. This CDR3 is built from 15 residues. In germline, CDR1 is SGHAT, CDR2 FQNNGV. J was trimmed by 2 bases and V by 1 base; bases with no gene match: 0. CDR3 protein: CASSLGDRGNQPQHF. The CDR3, as DNA: TGTGCCAGCAGCTTAGGGGACAGGGGCAATCAGCCCCAGCATTTT.

The CDR3 spells CASSLRNTGELFF. CDR3 nucleotides: TGCGCCAGCAGCCTGAGGAACACCGGGGAGCTGTTTTTT. The chain recombines TRBV4-1 with TRBJ2-2; D not resolved. Germline loops: CDR1 MGHRA, CDR2 YSYEKL. The CDR3 loop spans 13 amino acids. V lost 4 bases to trimming and J lost 1 base, with 4 bases between them.

The chain couples TRBV5-4 to TRBJ2-7; TRBD2 might be the D (5 bases). The germline CDR1 and CDR2 sequences are SGHNT and YYREEE (reference sequence). The ends were cut back, 0 bases at V and 1 base at J, with 8 bases in the middle. The CDR3 has 14 amino acids. This CDR3 reads CASSLAGVSYEQYF. CDR3 nucleotides: TGTGCCAGCAGCTTGGCCGGGGTGTCCTACGAGCAGTACTTC.

The rearrangement links TRBV6-1 to TRBJ2-7, with TRBD2 identical over 16 bases. Germline CDR1 is MNHNS and CDR2 is SASEGT. V was clipped by 6 bases and J by 12 bases; unmatched bases: 11. The CDR3 contains 15 residues. CDR3 DNA: TGTGCCAGCAGCCCTGGGACTAGCGGGAGGGCCCGTGGGTACTTC. Translation gives CASSPGTSGRARGYF.

This clone was observed a single time. The rearrangement joins TRBV6-1 to TRBJ1-1; D is possibly TRBD1 (5 bases). Germline CDR1 is MNHNS and CDR2 is SASEGT. The CDR3 runs to 15 residues. The V and J ends lost 4 bases and 1 base respectively, with 13 bases between them. Written as DNA, the CDR3 is TGTGCCAGCAGTGCCCAGGTGACAGCGAACACTGAAGCTTTCTTT. Encoded protein: CASSAQVTANTEAFF.

The gene calls are TRBV2 and TRBJ2-7, with 7 bases fitting TRBD2. CDR1 SNHLY and CDR2 FYNNEI come from the germline V gene. With V trimmed by 3 bases and J by 4 bases, 6 bases remained unmatched. CDR3 length equals 14 residues. The CDR3 is CASSEWRERYEQYF. The CDR3 DNA sequence: TGTGCCAGCAGTGAGTGGCGGGAGCGATACGAGCAGTACTTC. Full variable domain (outside the CDR3, taken from reference TRBV2 and TRBJ2-7): EPEVTQTPSHQVTQMGQEVILRCVPISNHLYFYWYRQILGQKVEFLVSFYNNEISEKSEIFDDQFSVERPDGSNFTLKIRSTKLEDSAMYFCASSEWRERYEQYFGPGTRLTVT.

CDR3 amino acids: CASSLDGGSKGQETQYF. CDR3 nucleotide sequence: TGTGCCAGCAGCTTAGATGGCGGCTCCAAGGGGCAAGAGACCCAGTACTTC. V is TRBV11-3 and J is TRBJ2-5, with D tentatively TRBD1 (5 bases). V was shortened by 0 bases and J by 2 bases, with 16 bases between the two germline ends. The CDR3 is 17 amino acids. Germline CDR1 reads SGHNT; CDR2 reads YENEEA.

The gene calls are TRBV4-3 and TRBJ1-5; 7 bases match TRBD1. Germline trimming cut 0 bases from V and 7 bases from J; bases unmatched to any gene: 9. CDR1 LGHNA and CDR2 YSLEER come from the germline V gene. The CDR3 sequence is 16 residues long. This CDR3 is CASSQEGQLRQQPQHF. The CDR3 bases are TGCGCCAGCAGCCAAGAGGGACAGTTACGGCAACAGCCCCAGCATTTT.

CDR3: CASSFRFQETQYF. For the CDR3, the DNA is TGTGCCAGCAGCTTCAGGTTCCAAGAGACCCAGTACTTC. This chain connects TRBV6-1 to TRBJ2-5; D ambiguous. This CDR3 has 13 amino acids. The germline V gene has CDR1 MNHNS and CDR2 SASEGT. V shed 6 bases and J shed 1 base, with 9 bases lying between them.

The V gene is TRBV10-3, the J gene TRBJ2-1, with D possibly being TRBD1 or TRBD2 (5 bases each). There are 14 residues in the CDR3. Trimming took off 5 bases at V and 5 bases at J, with 13 bases between the two ends. The germline CDR1 and CDR2 sequences are ENHRY and SYGVKD. CDR3 sequence: CAISRGAPNNEQFF. The CDR3 DNA is TGTGCCATCAGTAGAGGGGCTCCGAACAATGAGCAGTTCTTC.

The chain uses TRBV6-6 and TRBJ2-7, with D possibly TRBD2 on 5 matching bases. The V and J ends lost 3 bases and 3 bases respectively, with 9 bases between them. This CDR3 region has 13 residues. Germline V lookup: CDR1 MNHNY, CDR2 SVGAGI (reference sequence). CDR3 sequence reads: CASSYLRDYEQYF. The CDR3 DNA is TGTGCCAGCAGTTATTTACGGGACTACGAGCAGTACTTC.

The chain carries TRBV9 and TRBJ2-2; D is perhaps TRBD2 (6 bases). The germline gives CDR1 SGDLS, CDR2 YYNGEE. Trimming removed 4 bases from V and 0 bases from J, with 16 bases in between. The CDR3 runs to 17 residues. This CDR3 reads CASSTPREQPNTGELFF. Here the CDR3 DNA reads TGTGCCAGCAGCACTCCCCGGGAGCAGCCGAACACCGGGGAGCTGTTTTTT.

This clone was counted once. The chain joins TRBV6-5 to TRBJ2-5; 9 positions match TRBD1. Germline assignment: CDR1 MNHEY and CDR2 SVGAGI. Trimming removed 2 bases from V and 5 bases from J; junction bases left unmatched: 6. The CDR3 is 15 residues long. In DNA form, the CDR3 reads TGTGCCAGCAGTTACGCACAGGGGGCTAGGGAGACCCAGTACTTC. As protein: CASSYAQGARETQYF.

The V and J genes are TRBV30 and TRBJ2-7; 10 positions agree with TRBD2. The V and J ends lost 1 base and 2 bases, in that order; junction bases with no gene match: 2. In germline, CDR1 is GTSNPN, CDR2 SVGIG (reference sequence). The CDR3 consists of 14 residues. Written as DNA, the CDR3 is TGTGCCTGGAGTGAGGGACTAGCGACCTACGAGCAGTACTTC. This codes for CAWSEGLATYEQYF.

This clone has only a few counts. V is TRBV6-1 and J is TRBJ1-1; TRBD1 is a possible D gene (6 bases). Germline V gives CDR1 MNHNS, CDR2 SASEGT. This CDR3 spans 14 amino acids. The V and J ends lost 5 bases and 11 bases respectively, with 21 bases between them. CDR3 coding DNA: TGTGCCAGCAGTACACCGGGGACATTCCATGCGGCTTTCTTT. Amino acids: CASSTPGTFHAAFF.

The rearrangement links TRBV2 to TRBJ1-5, with a weak D call TRBD1 (5 bases). The V end lost 4 bases, the J end lost 4 bases, and 8 bases lay between the germline ends. Germline CDR1 SNHLY, CDR2 FYNNEI. The CDR3 is made up of 13 amino acids. CDR3 sequence: CASSANRNQPQHF. DNA for the CDR3: TGTGCCAGCAGTGCAAACAGGAATCAGCCCCAGCATTTT. The variable domain in full, with the rest retrieved from reference TRBV2 and TRBJ1-5, is EPEVTQTPSHQVTQMGQEVILRCVPISNHLYFYWYRQILGQKVEFLVSFYNNEISEKSEIFDDQFSVERPDGSNFTLKIRSTKLEDSAMYFCASSANRNQPQHFGDGTRLSIL.

The CDR3 DNA follows: TGTGCCAGCAGCTTAGCGGCGGGGTACGAGCAGTACTTC. Amino acids: CASSLAAGYEQYF. The chain combines TRBV7-6 with TRBJ2-7, with a possible D match to TRBD2 (6 bases). V lost 0 bases and J 4 bases, leaving 7 bases between the germline ends. The germline gives CDR1 SGHVS, CDR2 FNYEAQ. The CDR3 is 13 amino acids.

This chain links TRBV6-1 with TRBJ2-1; TRBD1 matches 8 bases. The CDR3 covers 17 residues. Germline V gene data show CDR1 as MNHNS and CDR2 as SASEGT. V gave up 4 bases and J gave up 8 bases; unmatched junction bases: 16. The CDR3 DNA follows: TGTGCCAGCAGTGTCATACCCGGGACAGGAGAATGGGATGAGCAGTTCTTC. Encoded protein: CASSVIPGTGEWDEQFF.